Each of the 21 T cell receptor beta chains below was sequenced from the same sample in a study of graft-versus-host responses after intestinal transplantation. For these TCRs, the target antigens are not known. Here immunoSEQ multiplex PCR was the method, and the copy in TCRdb shows in-frame clones only, minus some. The repertoire holds some 62,000 clones, with 85% to 95% as singletons. Material: unstimulated CD8+ T cells sorted from spleen or lymph node cells, obtained before transplant. All receptors derive from a human donor who was the organ donor for an intestinal transplant.

In its sample, this clone was seen once. The V call is TRBV5-3, the J call TRBJ2-7, with D maybe TRBD1 (6 bases). TRBV5-3 is placed among ORFs of uncertain function. V was cut by 1 base and J by 0 bases, with 32 bases left in between. The CDR3 is 22 amino acids. The CDR3 bases are TGTGCCAGAAGCTTGACTCTAAATAAAGACAGGTCATCTAAGCGAAGCTCCTACGAGCAGTACTTC. Its protein is CARSLTLNKDRSSKRSSYEQYF.

The CDR3 reads CASSQPSAVDYHTDTQYF. In nucleotides, the CDR3 is TGCGCCAGCAGCCAACCCTCCGCGGTAGACTATCACACAGATACGCAGTATTTT. V gene TRBV4-1 combines with J gene TRBJ2-3, with a possible D match to TRBD2 (5 bases). Germline CDR1 is MGHRA and CDR2 is YSYEKL. This CDR3 is built from 18 residues. V was trimmed by 2 bases and J by 2 bases, leaving 20 bases between them.

This clone was recorded a few times. As DNA, the CDR3 is TGTGCCAGCAGTGTCGCGGGGAGCACAGATACGCAGTATTTT. This encodes CASSVAGSTDTQYF. The chain recombines TRBV6-4 with TRBJ2-3; D is possibly TRBD2 (6 bases). CDR1 and CDR2 from the germline V gene are MRHNA and SNTAGT. The CDR3 contains 14 residues. V dropped 4 bases and J dropped 0 bases, with 8 bases sitting between them.

The chain recombines TRBV29-1 with TRBJ1-1, with TRBD1 matching over 9 bases. Germline CDR1 SQVTM, CDR2 ANQGSEA. V shed 5 bases and J 4 bases; nucleotides not matched to a gene: 11. The CDR3 length is 15 residues. The chain's CDR3 is CSVRDREERTTEAFF. CDR3 coding DNA: TGCAGCGTTAGGGACAGGGAAGAGAGAACCACTGAAGCTTTCTTT.

The chain links TRBV6-6 to TRBJ2-5; 10 bases are a match to TRBD1. CDR3 size: 15 residues. V dropped 5 bases and J dropped 5; count of bases not matched to a gene: 8. Germline CDR1 MNHNY, CDR2 SVGAGI (reference sequence). The CDR3: CASSPGTGDAETQYF. The DNA for the CDR3 is TGTGCCAGCAGTCCCGGGACAGGGGATGCGGAGACCCAGTACTTC.

The genes are TRBV7-9 and TRBJ1-2; D perhaps matches TRBD1 (5 bases). Germline V lookup: CDR1 SEHNR, CDR2 FQNEAQ (reference sequence). Trimming cost V 4 bases and J 5 bases, with 14 bases left between them. The CDR3 consists of 14 residues. CDR3 in DNA: TGTGCCAGCAGCTCCATTTTAGGGGAATATGGCTACACCTTC. Its translation: CASSSILGEYGYTF.

The chain couples TRBV4-1 to TRBJ2-1; 8 nucleotides line up with TRBD2. Germline V lookup: CDR1 MGHRA, CDR2 YSYEKL. Trimming cost V 1 base and J 7 bases; bases outside gene matches: 3. There are 14 residues in the CDR3. CDR3 region: CASSQGGTSNEQFF. The CDR3 DNA reads TGCGCCAGCAGCCAAGGAGGGACTAGTAATGAGCAGTTCTTC.

Worth noting for this clone: One junction end disagrees with the germline gene, perhaps due to a read error. The J gene is TRBJ2-2, the V gene TRBV7-7; 10 bases are a match to TRBD1. The germline CDR1 and CDR2 sequences are SSHAT and FNYEAQ (reference sequence). The CDR3 sequence is 15 residues long. The DNA of the CDR3 is TGTGCTAGCAGCATGGGGACAGGGGACACCGGGGAGCTGTTTTTT. It codes for CASSMGTGDTGELFF.

This rearrangement joins TRBV2 to TRBJ2-1, with 7 bases lining up with TRBD1. CDR1 and CDR2 (germline): SNHLY, FYNNEI. The CDR3 covers 15 residues. CDR3 DNA: TGTGCTGAACTTGGGGGCAGGGGGTCCTACAATGAGCAGTTCTTC. This gives the protein CAELGGRGSYNEQFF.

The chain carries TRBV5-1 and TRBJ1-1, with a weak D call TRBD1 (5 bases). V lost 1 base and J lost 6, with 10 bases in between. In germline, CDR1 is SGHRS, CDR2 YFSETQ. The CDR3 has 13 amino acids. The CDR3 nucleotides read TGCGCCAGCAGCTTGCAGGGTTGGGCTGAAGCTTTCTTT. Protein sequence: CASSLQGWAEAFF. Complete variable domain (other parts from reference TRBV5-1 and TRBJ1-1): KAGVTQTPRYLIKTRGQQVTLSCSPISGHRSVSWYQQTPGQGLQFLFEYFSETQRNKGNFPGRFSGRQFSNSRSEMNVSTLELGDSALYLCASSLQGWAEAFFGQGTRLTVV.

The chain recombines TRBV4-3 with TRBJ2-2; no definite D call. Germline values: CDR1 LGHNA, CDR2 YSLEER. Between the trimmed V and J ends, which lost 0 bases and 6 bases, there was a span of 11 bases. The CDR3 sequence is 15 residues long. The CDR3 nucleotides read TGCGCCAGCAGCCAAGATACCACGAGGTCCGGGGAGCTGTTTTTT. This sequence encodes CASSQDTTRSGELFF.

The V and J genes are TRBV27 and TRBJ2-1, with a possible D match to TRBD2 (6 bases). Germline V gene data show CDR1 as MNHEY and CDR2 as SMNVEV (reference sequence). This CDR3 contains 15 residues. Between the trimmed V and J ends, which lost 3 bases and 8 bases, there was a span of 17 bases. As DNA, the CDR3 is TGTGCCAGCAGTTTCTCTGGAGGGCCTAGGGATGAGCAGTTCTTC. It codes for CASSFSGGPRDEQFF.

J is TRBJ1-1 and V is TRBV30; D might be TRBD1 (6 bases). CDR1 is GTSNPN, CDR2 SVGIG, per germline (reference sequence). Trimming shortened V by 5 bases and J by 7 bases, and 17 bases separated the two germline ends. CDR3 length: 13 residues. CDR3 DNA: TGTGCCTGGTCCTGGGGGCAGGGGTTTGAAGCTTTCTTT. Translating gives CAWSWGQGFEAFF.

CDR3 sequence reads: CASSYSRLAAYNEQFF. For the CDR3, the DNA is TGTGCCAGCAGTTACTCGCGACTAGCGGCTTACAATGAGCAGTTCTTC. The chain carries TRBV6-5 and TRBJ2-1; TRBD2 matches at 9 bases. Germline loops: CDR1 MNHEY, CDR2 SVGAGI. The length of the CDR3 is 16 residues. J was trimmed by 4 bases and V by 0 bases; bases with no gene match: 4.

The chain is built from TRBV28 and TRBJ1-1; no clear D. The CDR3 is made up of 11 amino acids. Germline loops: CDR1 MDHEN, CDR2 SYDVKM. V dropped 10 bases and J dropped 0 bases, with 6 bases sitting between them. CDR3 nucleotide sequence: TGTGCCATCCTAGTGAACACTGAAGCTTTCTTT. It codes for CAILVNTEAFF.

This clone was seen only once. The rearrangement uses TRBV4-1 and TRBJ2-3; D is perhaps TRBD2 (6 bases). This CDR3 region has 14 residues. Germline V gene sequence: CDR1 MGHRA, CDR2 YSYEKL. Trimming took off 2 bases at V and 13 bases at J, with 19 bases between the two ends. The CDR3 DNA follows: TGCGCCAGCAGCCAACCCTACCTAGTGGGGGGAAAGTATTTT. It specifies CASSQPYLVGGKYF.

This clone has more than one count but fewer than ten. This chain joins TRBV5-6 and TRBJ2-7; 7 bases match TRBD2. CDR1 is SGHDT, CDR2 YYEEEE, per germline. V lost 3 bases to trimming and J lost 1 base; unmatched junction nucleotides: 4. The CDR3 length is 14 residues. CDR3 nucleotides: TGTGCCAGCAGCTCCGGACTAGTTTCCTACGAGCAGTACTTC. This sequence encodes CASSSGLVSYEQYF.

The chain has TRBV7-9 and TRBJ1-4; possible D gene TRBD1, 6 bases. Germline assignment: CDR1 SEHNR and CDR2 FQNEAQ (reference sequence). The V and J ends lost 1 base and 6 bases respectively, with 21 bases between them. The CDR3 extends over 18 amino acids. Here the CDR3 DNA reads TGTGCCAGCAGCTTAGGGACAGCCAACAACCTTGGTTATGAAAAACTGTTTTTT. Its translation is CASSLGTANNLGYEKLFF.

This chain joins TRBV28 and TRBJ1-1; D is ambiguous. CDR3 length equals 13 residues. V shed 10 bases and J shed 4 bases, with 16 bases lying between them. CDR1 and CDR2 from the germline V gene are MDHEN and SYDVKM. In nucleotides, the CDR3 is TGTGCCACCAAAAGTCCCGGGGTCACTGAAGCTTTCTTT. Translating gives CATKSPGVTEAFF.

The chain couples TRBV6-5 to TRBJ2-3; 10 bases are a match to TRBD2. CDR3 length: 15 residues. The V segment lost 3 bases and the J segment 4 bases; nucleotides outside the gene matches: 4. Germline CDR1 reads MNHEY; CDR2 reads SVGAGI. The CDR3 bases are TGTGCCAGCAGTTATGGAGCGGGGGGGTCAGATACGCAGTATTTT. Residues: CASSYGAGGSDTQYF.

J is TRBJ1-4 and V is TRBV6-6; the D gene is possibly TRBD1 (6 bases). This CDR3 region has 12 residues. The germline V gene has CDR1 MNHNY and CDR2 SVGAGI (reference sequence). V was pared by 6 bases and J by 10 bases, with 12 bases between. In DNA form, the CDR3 reads TGTGCCAGCAGACCACAGGGCACAAAACTGTTTTTT. It specifies CASRPQGTKLFF.